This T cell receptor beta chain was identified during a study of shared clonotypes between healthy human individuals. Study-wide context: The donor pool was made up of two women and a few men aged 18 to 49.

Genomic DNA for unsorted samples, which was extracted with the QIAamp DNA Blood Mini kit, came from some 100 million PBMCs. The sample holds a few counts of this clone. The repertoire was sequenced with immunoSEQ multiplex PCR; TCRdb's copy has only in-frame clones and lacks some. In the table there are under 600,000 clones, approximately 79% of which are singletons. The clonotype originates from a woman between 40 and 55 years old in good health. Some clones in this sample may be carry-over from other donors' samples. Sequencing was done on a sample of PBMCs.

CDR3 protein: CASSDDVAGVTNEQFF. The CDR3 nucleotides are TGTGCCAGCAGTGACGACGTAGCGGGAGTAACCAATGAGCAGTTCTTC. V is TRBV2 and J is TRBJ2-1; 9 nucleotides line up with TRBD2. J was trimmed by 6 bases and V by 3 bases; bases with no gene match: 9. Germline CDR1 SNHLY, CDR2 FYNNEI. The CDR3 is 16 amino acids.